This TCR beta chain was profiled in a study of blood T cells in healthy people across ages. Study-wide results and limits: Compared with aged donors, long-lived donors showed fewer expanded clones, suggesting selection.

This CDR3 contains 14 residues. V was clipped by 5 bases and J by 7 bases, with 15 bases between them. In germline, CDR1 is SGHTA, CDR2 FQGTGA. Next came a second PCR, run for roughly 6 to 11 cycles, which used a sample-barcoded 5' primer along with a J-beta primer mix. One entry per CDR3 protein, called by TCRdb with MiXCR from the 5' RACE reads. Seen here are 1.5 million to 1.9 million distinct CDR3 sequences, roughly 43% observed once, and the top ten hold around 4%. Note on this clonotype: Its antigen is as yet unknown.

Material: blood. The V gene is TRBV7-3, the J gene TRBJ2-1, with unresolved D. The sequence was collected from a woman under 30 in good health. Written as DNA, the CDR3 is TGTGCCAGCAGCCTCACCTCGGTCATTAATGAGCAGTTCTTC. Translation: CASSLTSVINEQFF.